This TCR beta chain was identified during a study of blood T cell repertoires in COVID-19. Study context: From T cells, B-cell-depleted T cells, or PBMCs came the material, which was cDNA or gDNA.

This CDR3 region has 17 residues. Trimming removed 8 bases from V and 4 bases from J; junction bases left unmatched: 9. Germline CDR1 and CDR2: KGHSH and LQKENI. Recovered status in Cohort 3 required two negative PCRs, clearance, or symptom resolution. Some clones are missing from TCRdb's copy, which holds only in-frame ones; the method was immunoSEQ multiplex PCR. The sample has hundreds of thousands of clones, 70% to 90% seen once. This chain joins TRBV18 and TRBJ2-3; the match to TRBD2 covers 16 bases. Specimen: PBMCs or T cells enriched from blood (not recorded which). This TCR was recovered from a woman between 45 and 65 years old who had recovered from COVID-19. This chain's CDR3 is CASASGTSGRASDTQYF. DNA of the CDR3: TGTGCCAGCGCATCCGGGACTAGCGGGAGGGCTTCAGATACGCAGTATTTT.